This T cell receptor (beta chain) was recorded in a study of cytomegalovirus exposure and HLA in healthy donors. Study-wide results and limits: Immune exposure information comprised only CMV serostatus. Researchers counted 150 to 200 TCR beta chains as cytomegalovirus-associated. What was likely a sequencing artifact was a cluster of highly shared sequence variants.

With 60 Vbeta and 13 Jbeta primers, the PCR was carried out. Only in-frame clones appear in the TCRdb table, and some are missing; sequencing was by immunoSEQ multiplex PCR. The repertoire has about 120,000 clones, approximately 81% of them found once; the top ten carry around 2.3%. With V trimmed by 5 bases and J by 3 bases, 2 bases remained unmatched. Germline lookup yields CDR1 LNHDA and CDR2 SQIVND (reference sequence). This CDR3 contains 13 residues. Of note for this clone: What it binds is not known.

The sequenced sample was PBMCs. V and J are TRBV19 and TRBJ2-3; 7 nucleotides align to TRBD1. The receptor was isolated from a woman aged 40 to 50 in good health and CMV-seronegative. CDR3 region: CASSPGGTDTQYF. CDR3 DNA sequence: TGTGCCAGTAGTCCAGGGGGAACAGATACGCAGTATTTT.